These T cell receptor beta chains were read from a single sample in a study of cytomegalovirus exposure and HLA in healthy donors. Repertoires were generated with immunoSEQ multiplex PCR, while TCRdb's copy carries only in-frame clones and drops some. The sample data list fewer than 75,000 clones. The source material was PBMCs. The receptor source for this set is a boy younger than 18 in good health and CMV-seronegative. CDR3s include the opening cysteine and the closing phenylalanine or tryptophan. D genes are given only for firm matches. The size field is filled for only some rows; it gives once, few, many or a size class.

J	size	D	V	CDR3	DNA
TRBJ1-1	NA	NA	TRBV5-1	CASIPGNQKTEAFF	TGCGCCAGCATTCCAGGGAACCAAAAAACTGAAGCTTTCTTT
TRBJ1-2	NA	TRBD1	TRBV5-4	CALKSSGGGTLYGYTF	TGTGCCCTCAAGTCGTCAGGGGGCGGCACTCTCTATGGCTACACCTTC
TRBJ2-2	NA	TRBD1	TRBV27	CASSLSPGGNTGELFF	TGTGCCAGCAGTTTATCCCCAGGGGGAAACACCGGGGAGCTGTTTTTT
TRBJ2-1	NA	NA	TRBV5-1	CASSLAGSYNEQFF	TGCGCCAGCAGCTTGGCCGGGTCCTACAATGAGCAGTTCTTC
TRBJ1-5	NA	NA	TRBV7-8	CASSLSGTSNQPQHF	TGTGCCAGCAGCTTAAGCGGGACAAGCAATCAGCCCCAGCATTTT
TRBJ2-2	medium-sized	NA	TRBV28	CASTPYTGELFF	TGTGCCAGCACACCCTATACCGGGGAGCTGTTTTTT
TRBJ1-3	NA	NA	TRBV11-2	CASSLGPVGHPSGNTIYF	TGTGCCAGCAGCTTAGGTCCCGTGGGGCATCCCTCTGGAAACACCATATATTTT
TRBJ1-2	NA	NA	TRBV30	CAWSVSPRVYGYTF	TGTGCCTGGAGTGTAAGCCCCAGGGTCTATGGCTACACCTTC
TRBJ1-1	NA	NA	TRBV30	CAWSRGKGNTEAFF	TGTGCCTGGAGCCGGGGTAAAGGGAACACTGAAGCTTTCTTT
TRBJ2-7	NA	NA	TRBV7-2	CASSLERERAGPRSYEQYF	TGTGCCAGCAGCTTAGAGAGGGAGAGGGCCGGACCTAGATCCTACGAGCAGTACTTC
TRBJ1-1	NA	NA	TRBV5-1	CASSLEVANTEAFF	TGCGCCAGCAGCTTGGAAGTGGCTAACACTGAAGCTTTCTTT
TRBJ2-2	NA	NA	TRBV19	CASIPRTGRAGELFF	TGTGCCAGTATTCCCCGGACAGGGAGGGCCGGGGAGCTGTTTTTT
TRBJ2-1	NA	NA	TRBV2	CASTSPGVEQFF	TGTGCCAGCACGTCTCCCGGGGTTGAGCAGTTCTTC
TRBJ2-7	NA	TRBD1	TRBV5-1	CASSITGTATYEQYF	TGCGCCAGCAGCATAACTGGGACAGCCACCTACGAGCAGTACTTC
TRBJ2-5	NA	NA	TRBV6-5	CASRRAGRETQYF	TGTGCCAGCAGAAGGGCGGGAAGGGAGACCCAGTACTTC
TRBJ1-1	NA	NA	TRBV4-2	CASSQDERRKDFF	TGTGCCAGCAGCCAAGATGAGCGGCGGAAAGATTTCTTT
TRBJ1-2	NA	TRBD1	TRBV5-1	CASSLEGTGVRGYTF	TGCGCCAGCAGCTTGGAAGGGACAGGGGTTCGTGGCTACACCTTC
TRBJ1-2	NA	TRBD1	TRBV5-4	CASSSPGQSTF	TGTGCCAGCAGCTCGCCGGGACAGAGTACATTC
TRBJ1-2	NA	NA	TRBV19	CASTRWTANYGYTF	TGTGCCAGTACCCGATGGACAGCTAACTATGGCTACACCTTC
TRBJ1-1	NA	NA	TRBV6-5	CASSYSIGQLNTEAFF	TGTGCCAGCAGTTACTCGATCGGACAGCTGAACACTGAAGCTTTCTTT
TRBJ2-1	NA	NA	TRBV29-1	CSTNEQFF	TGCAGCACTAATGAGCAGTTCTTC
TRBJ2-1	NA	NA	TRBV9	CASSLSRLQTRSYNEQFF	TGTGCCAGCAGCCTATCCAGGTTACAGACCCGCTCCTACAATGAGCAGTTCTTC
TRBJ2-7	NA	TRBD2	TRBV4-2	CASSQDTSGASYEQYF	TGTGCCAGCAGCCAAGATACTAGCGGGGCCTCCTACGAGCAGTACTTC
TRBJ1-2	NA	NA	TRBV6-5	CASSFHRGGEAGGYTF	TGTGCCAGCAGTTTCCATAGGGGCGGGGAGGCGGGTGGCTACACCTTC
TRBJ2-1	NA	TRBD1	TRBV19	CASSAKTGVGYNEQFF	TGTGCCAGTAGCGCTAAGACAGGGGTCGGCTACAATGAGCAGTTCTTC
TRBJ1-2	NA	TRBD1	TRBV19	CASRTGADYGYTF	TGTGCCAGTAGGACAGGGGCGGACTATGGCTACACCTTC
TRBJ2-1	NA	TRBD2	TRBV7-2	CASSPGLAGDNEQFF	TGTGCCAGCAGCCCGGGACTAGCGGGGGACAATGAGCAGTTCTTC
TRBJ2-1	NA	NA	TRBV4-3	CASSQDPPGGGNEQFF	TGCGCCAGCAGCCAAGATCCGCCCGGGGGAGGAAATGAGCAGTTCTTC
TRBJ1-2	NA	NA	TRBV6-1	CASTVWPNGYTF	TGTGCCAGCACCGTATGGCCAAATGGCTACACCTTC
TRBJ2-5	NA	TRBD1	TRBV7-9	CASSSWTGDQYF	TGTGCCAGCAGCTCGTGGACAGGAGACCAGTACTTC
TRBJ2-3	NA	TRBD2	TRBV5-1	CASIAGSTDTQYF	TGCGCCAGTATAGCGGGGAGCACAGATACGCAGTATTTT
TRBJ1-1	NA	NA	TRBV6-5	CASSSAVLNTEAFF	TGTGCCAGCAGTTCGGCGGTACTGAACACTGAAGCTTTCTTT
TRBJ2-3	NA	TRBD2	TRBV5-1	CASTRTSGGGDTQYF	TGCGCCAGCACAAGGACTAGCGGGGGAGGAGATACGCAGTATTTT
TRBJ2-7	NA	NA	TRBV5-1	CASSSRGGGGGAQQYF	TGCGCCAGCAGCAGCAGGGGAGGAGGTGGGGGGGCGCAGCAGTACTTC
TRBJ2-3	NA	TRBD1	TRBV18	CASSPYRQGSSTDTQYF	TGTGCCAGCTCACCATATCGACAGGGATCTAGCACAGATACGCAGTATTTT
TRBJ2-6	NA	TRBD1	TRBV6-5	CASSQGAGANVLTF	TGTGCCAGCAGTCAGGGGGCCGGGGCCAACGTCCTGACTTTC
TRBJ1-2	NA	NA	TRBV19	CASSLKQYGYTF	TGTGCCAGTAGTCTGAAACAGTATGGCTACACCTTC
TRBJ1-4	NA	NA	TRBV28	CASSSPGGDEKLFF	TGTGCCAGCAGTTCCCCGGGGGGAGACGAAAAACTGTTTTTT
TRBJ1-1	NA	NA	TRBV6-1	CASPDRLNTEAFF	TGTGCCAGCCCTGACAGATTGAACACTGAAGCTTTCTTT
TRBJ2-5	NA	NA	TRBV5-6	CASSLLGRVQETQYF	TGTGCCAGCAGCCTACTCGGGCGGGTCCAAGAGACCCAGTACTTC
TRBJ2-7	NA	TRBD2	TRBV27	CASSLGTSGSYEQYF	TGTGCCAGCAGTCTAGGGACTAGCGGTTCCTACGAGCAGTACTTC
TRBJ2-2	NA	NA	TRBV5-1	CASRGASNTGELFF	TGCGCCAGCAGAGGGGCCTCGAACACCGGGGAGCTGTTTTTT
TRBJ1-1	NA	NA	TRBV19	CASSRGELAEAFF	TGTGCCAGTAGTAGGGGGGAGCTAGCTGAAGCTTTCTTT
TRBJ2-5	NA	TRBD2	TRBV18	CASSPNMRLAGDPFQETQYF	TGTGCCAGCTCACCAAATATGAGGCTAGCGGGAGACCCTTTCCAAGAGACCCAGTACTTC
TRBJ1-2	NA	NA	TRBV27	CAAGANYGYTF	TGTGCCGCAGGGGCGAACTATGGCTACACCTTC
TRBJ1-1	NA	NA	TRBV30	CAWSEVRGAEAFF	TGTGCCTGGAGTGAAGTCAGGGGCGCTGAAGCTTTCTTT
TRBJ2-3	NA	NA	TRBV6-5	CASYLTTTDTQYF	TGTGCCAGCTATCTAACCACCACAGATACGCAGTATTTT
TRBJ2-7	NA	NA	TRBV2	CASSRVSEQYF	TGTGCCAGCTCGAGGGTTTCGGAGCAGTACTTC
TRBJ1-1	NA	NA	TRBV6-5	CASSLTENTEAFF	TGTGCCAGCAGCCTGACAGAGAACACTGAAGCTTTCTTT
TRBJ1-1	NA	NA	TRBV5-5	CASSLEGDTTEAFF	TGTGCCAGCAGCTTGGAGGGGGACACCACTGAAGCTTTCTTT
TRBJ2-5	NA	NA	TRBV5-6	CASSFWAQRETQYF	TGTGCCAGCAGCTTTTGGGCCCAAAGAGAGACCCAGTACTTC
TRBJ2-7	NA	TRBD1	TRBV6-6	CASSYGTGVGEQYF	TGTGCCAGCAGTTACGGGACAGGGGTCGGCGAGCAGTACTTC
TRBJ2-2	NA	NA	TRBV2	CASRKFSGANTGELFF	TGTGCCAGCCGCAAATTCAGCGGAGCGAACACCGGGGAGCTGTTTTTT
TRBJ2-2	NA	NA	TRBV25-1	CASSELDSTGELFF	TGTGCCAGCAGTGAACTCGACAGCACCGGGGAGCTGTTTTTT